This T cell receptor (beta chain) was sequenced during a study of response to subunit inactivated influenza vaccine (dated by TCRdb to 2016 to 2019). For the study in its entirety: The study used deep quantitative T cell receptor repertoire profiling to track responses to a trivalent subunit inactivated influenza vaccine. What the authors observed across the whole study: The authors proposed that each seasonal influenza vaccination may bring in only a limited number of new T cells.

This clonotype has ten or more counts. Its antigen has not been determined. No much larger clone is present one base from it, and per-base qualities are unavailable. Read against the paper, the sample's time point label means: 45 days after influenza vaccine administration. The CDR3 runs 14 amino acids, cysteine and phenylalanine included. Only CDR3 DNA remains: 42 bases, in frame from the first base. CDR1 is given as SEHNR and CDR2 as FQNEAQ, both from the germline V gene (reference sequence). Compared with germline, V lacks 5 bases and J lacks 2 bases; bases without a gene match: 6. Library preparation used RT-PCR. TCRdb names Illumina HiSeq 2500 as the instrument used. Clones were called with MiXCR by TCRdb after fastp trimmed the public reads at Q25, and only in-frame beta chains were retained. Each entry is one CDR3 protein sequence, shown with its most common DNA and genes. The sample includes about 530,000 distinct CDR3 sequences, with 10% to 15% observed a single time. The ten largest clones capture over 10% of the sample.

The source is a man between 45 and 60 years old who received an inactivated influenza vaccine. Donor details come from another sample of the same person, matched by shared clones. The rearranged segments are TRBV7-9 and TRBJ2-7; TRBD1 lines up with 7 middle nucleotides. The material was PBMCs from blood, obtained roughly 46 days after vaccination. At the DNA level, the sequence is TGTGCCAGCAGCCCATGGACAGGCACCTACGAGCAGTACTTC. Translated, it reads CASSPWTGTYEQYF. With the rest looked up from the reference TRBV7-9 and TRBJ2-7 genes rather than sequenced, the full variable domain is DTGVSQNPRHKITKRGQNVTFRCDPISEHNRLYWYRQTLGQGPEFLTYFQNEAQLEKSRLLSDRFSAERPKGSFSTLEIQRTEQGDSAMYLCASSPWTGTYEQYFGPGTRLTVT.